This T cell receptor (beta chain) is from a study of coeliac disease. The wider study: Refractory type I: diet-unresponsive over 12 months, with immunophenotypically normal intraepithelial cells.

Assay: immunoSEQ multiplex PCR; the TCRdb copy retains only in-frame clones and omits some. The sample has around 3,700 clones, more than 65% seen once. Study-wide results and limits: Most TRB amino acid sequences occurred in only one sample.

The ends were cut back, 2 bases at V and 5 bases at J, with 9 bases in the middle. This CDR3 contains 13 residues. Per the germline V gene, CDR1 is MNHNY and CDR2 is SVGAGI (reference sequence). In regard to this clone: Its antigen is unidentified.

The J gene is TRBJ1-2, the V gene TRBV6-6, with D perhaps matching TRBD1 (5 bases). This TCR came from a man younger than 40 with celiac disease. The material sequenced was intraepithelial lymphocytes from the gut. The DNA of the CDR3 is TGTGCCAGCAGTTACCCCAGGGTGTATGGCTACACCTTC. This translates into CASSYPRVYGYTF.